These 30 T cell receptor beta chains originate from one sample sequenced in a study of cytomegalovirus exposure and HLA in healthy donors. 60 Vbeta and 13 Jbeta primers were used in PCR. This table comes from immunoSEQ multiplex PCR, and its TCRdb copy is limited to in-frame clones, with some not included. The repertoire holds approximately 110,000 clones, with 15% to 17% as singletons. Source material: PBMCs. The receptors come from a woman aged 18-29 years in good health and CMV-seronegative.

The chain uses TRBV19 and TRBJ2-3, with 8 bases that match TRBD1. With 6 bases clipped from V and 4 bases from J, the junction kept 6 bases outside the gene matches. The CDR3 consists of 14 residues. Germline V CDR1 and CDR2: LNHDA, SQIVND (reference sequence). This CDR3 is CASSFQGAPDTQYF. The CDR3 DNA is TGTGCCAGTAGCTTCCAGGGGGCCCCAGATACGCAGTATTTT.

This clone was detected once. The V gene is TRBV7-8, the J gene TRBJ2-1; 7 bases map to TRBD2. V was pared by 2 bases and J by 0 bases, with 7 bases of the junction left unmatched. The germline V gene encodes CDR1 SGHVS and CDR2 FQNEAQ. This CDR3 spans 17 amino acids. CDR3 protein: CASSLLAGGPSYNEQFF. DNA of the CDR3: TGTGCCAGCAGCTTATTAGCGGGTGGGCCCTCCTACAATGAGCAGTTCTTC. Together with reference TRBV7-8 and TRBJ2-1, the CDR3 gives the full variable domain: GAGVSQSPRYKVAKRGQDVALRCDPISGHVSLFWYQQALGQGPEFLTYFQNEAQLDKSGLPSDRFFAERPEGSVSTLKIQRTQQEDSAVYLCASSLLAGGPSYNEQFFGPGTRLTVL.

The genes are TRBV9 and TRBJ1-3; D might be TRBD1 (5 bases). This CDR3 has 14 amino acids. V shed 1 base and J shed 4 bases, with 9 bases lying between them. Per the germline V gene, CDR1 is SGDLS and CDR2 is YYNGEE. CDR3 residues: CASSVQGLGNTIYF. In DNA form, the CDR3 reads TGTGCCAGCAGCGTACAGGGTCTGGGAAACACCATATATTTT.

The chain links TRBV10-3 to TRBJ1-1; no clear D gene. With 11 bases removed from V and 1 base from J, the gap between germline ends came to 14 bases. Germline-derived CDR1 and CDR2 are ENHRY and SYGVKD. CDR3 length: 13 residues. As DNA, the CDR3 is TGTGCCTACCGGGGAGGTGGGAACACTGAAGCTTTCTTT. It encodes CAYRGGGNTEAFF.

This chain connects TRBV29-1 to TRBJ2-3; D may be TRBD1 (6 bases). This CDR3 comprises 13 residues. Germline-derived CDR1 and CDR2 are SQVTM and ANQGSEA. V was trimmed by 7 bases and J by 2 bases, leaving 13 bases between them. The CDR3 DNA sequence: TGCAGCGCATGGGACACTTTCACAGATACGCAGTATTTT. This translates into CSAWDTFTDTQYF.

The table lists this clone with a few counts. The genes are TRBV30 and TRBJ2-5; unclear D gene. Trimming left V 0 bases short and J 2 bases short, with 7 bases between. Germline V gene data show CDR1 as GTSNPN and CDR2 as SVGIG (reference sequence). The CDR3 loop spans 13 amino acids. CDR3 coding DNA: TGTGCCTGGAGTGTACAGATACAAGAGACCCAGTACTTC. Protein sequence: CAWSVQIQETQYF.

This clone has more than one count but fewer than ten. The rearrangement links TRBV7-9 to TRBJ2-1; D is unresolved. This CDR3 spans 12 amino acids. V was pared by 1 base and J by 12 bases, with 10 bases between. In germline, CDR1 is SEHNR, CDR2 FQNEAQ (reference sequence). The chain's CDR3 is CASSLGVAGQFF. The CDR3 nucleotides read TGTGCCAGCAGCTTAGGGGTGGCAGGGCAGTTCTTC.

There are a few counts of this clone. The V gene is TRBV2, the J gene TRBJ2-6, with D uncertain. The CDR3 runs 14 residues. Germline CDR1 reads SNHLY; CDR2 reads FYNNEI. With 4 bases removed from V and 2 bases from J, the gap between germline ends came to 6 bases. CDR3 loop: CASSVEAGANVLTF. Here the CDR3 DNA reads TGTGCCAGCAGTGTCGAGGCTGGGGCCAACGTCCTGACTTTC.

This clone was found a few times. V usage is TRBV5-5 and J usage is TRBJ1-1; the D is unclear. Per germline, CDR1 SGHKS and CDR2 YYEKEE (reference sequence). V gave up 4 bases and J gave up 6 bases, with 19 bases separating them. CDR3 size: 15 residues. The CDR3 spells CASSVGAAADAEAFF. CDR3 coding DNA: TGTGCCAGCAGCGTCGGTGCGGCAGCCGACGCTGAAGCTTTCTTT.

This clone was seen a few times. The rearrangement joins TRBV2 to TRBJ1-5; D is uncertain. The CDR3 runs 14 residues. Trimming left V 5 bases short and J 0 bases short, with 8 bases between. Per the germline V gene, CDR1 is SNHLY and CDR2 is FYNNEI. The chain's CDR3 is CASSINYSNQPQHF. The CDR3 DNA reads as TGTGCCAGCAGTATAAATTATAGCAATCAGCCCCAGCATTTT.

A few counts support this clone. CDR3 DNA sequence: TGTGCCAGCAGTTACGCGGGAGGGGCCGGGGGGGAGCTGTTTTTT. Translated, it gives CASSYAGGAGGELFF. The chain recombines TRBV6-6 with TRBJ2-2, with TRBD2 matching over 9 bases. The CDR3 contains 15 residues. V lost 2 bases, J lost 8 bases, and 6 bases stayed unmatched. Looked up from germline, CDR1 is MNHNY and CDR2 is SVGAGI (reference sequence).

This rearrangement joins TRBV30 to TRBJ2-1; weak D call: TRBD2 (5 bases). Germline V CDR1 and CDR2: GTSNPN, SVGIG (reference sequence). This CDR3 is 12 amino acids long. The V end lost 8 bases, the J end lost 5 bases, and 13 bases lay between the germline ends. CDR3 sequence (DNA): TGTGCCCAAGCGGCTATGAACAATGAGCAGTTCTTC. As protein: CAQAAMNNEQFF.

This clone was seen only a few times. The CDR3 loop reads CSVEVAGFYNEQFF. DNA for the CDR3: TGCAGCGTTGAGGTAGCGGGGTTCTACAATGAGCAGTTCTTC. The chain is built from TRBV29-1 and TRBJ2-1; 8 bases map to TRBD2. The V and J ends lost 3 bases and 3 bases, in that order; junction bases with no gene match: 4. From germline, CDR1 is SQVTM and CDR2 ANQGSEA. The CDR3 length is 14 residues.

The V call is TRBV5-6, the J call TRBJ1-3; 7 bases map to TRBD1. V lost 5 bases to trimming and J lost 0 bases; unmatched junction nucleotides: 2. The germline V gene encodes CDR1 SGHDT and CDR2 YYEEEE. The CDR3 contains 14 residues. DNA of the CDR3: TGTGCCAGCAGTCAGGGGGGCTCTGGAAACACCATATATTTT. It translates to CASSQGGSGNTIYF. The full variable domain, completed using reference TRBV5-6 and TRBJ1-3, is DAGVTQSPTHLIKTRGQQVTLRCSPKSGHDTVSWYQQALGQGPQFIFQYYEEEERQRGNFPDRFSGHQFPNYSSELNVNALLLGDSALYLCASSQGGSGNTIYFGEGSWLTVV.

This clone was recorded a few times. J is TRBJ1-4 and V is TRBV28; tentative D call: TRBD1 (6 bases). Germline lookup yields CDR1 MDHEN and CDR2 SYDVKM. V was shortened by 8 bases and J by 7 bases, with 20 bases between the two germline ends. The CDR3 has 15 amino acids. The CDR3 nucleotides are TGTGCCAGCTCCCGGGGGGGGGCTTCGGGTGAAAAACTGTTTTTT. It is translated as CASSRGGASGEKLFF.

The chain employs TRBV2 and TRBJ2-7; a weak D match, TRBD1 (5 bases). Germline V CDR1 and CDR2: SNHLY, FYNNEI. This CDR3 has 12 amino acids. The V gene lost 11 bases and the J gene lost 3 bases, with 14 bases spanning the gap. The DNA for the CDR3 is TGTGCCGGAGCAGAGACAGACTACGAGCAGTACTTC. Its translation is CAGAETDYEQYF.

This sequence joins TRBV28 and TRBJ1-1; possibly TRBD1 for D (6 bases). Looked up from germline, CDR1 is MDHEN and CDR2 is SYDVKM. V lost 8 bases and J lost 5, with 21 bases in between. CDR3 length: 15 amino acids. CDR3 protein: CASCNRGGGMTEAFF. CDR3 DNA: TGTGCCAGCTGCAATCGGGGGGGCGGAATGACTGAAGCTTTCTTT.

J is TRBJ1-6 and V is TRBV4-3, with 7 bases matching TRBD1. CDR3 length: 15 residues. The germline gives CDR1 LGHNA, CDR2 YSLEER. V lost 5 bases to trimming and J lost 3 bases; unmatched junction nucleotides: 4. The CDR3 sequence is CASSGRDSYNSPLHF. DNA for the CDR3: TGCGCCAGCAGCGGGCGGGACAGCTATAATTCACCCCTCCACTTT.

This rearrangement joins TRBV14 to TRBJ1-1; D not certain. The length of the CDR3 is 14 residues. The germline V gene has CDR1 SGHDN and CDR2 FVKESK. Trimming removed 1 base from V and 3 bases from J, with 9 bases in between. In DNA, the CDR3 is TGTGCCAGCAGCCAAGTCGAGGGCCACACTGAAGCTTTCTTT. Translating gives CASSQVEGHTEAFF.

V gene TRBV18 combines with J gene TRBJ2-3, with a weak D call TRBD1 (7 bases). The germline V gene has CDR1 KGHSH and CDR2 LQKENI. The CDR3 sequence is 16 residues long. Trimming pared 6 bases from V and 2 bases from J, leaving 18 bases between. CDR3 DNA: TGTGCCAGCTCTCGACAGGGAGGCTCTTCCACAGATACGCAGTATTTT. Translated: CASSRQGGSSTDTQYF.

This clone turned up a few times. The chain uses TRBV29-1 and TRBJ1-1; D is undetermined. V was clipped by 2 bases and J by 10 bases, with 11 bases between them. CDR1 is SQVTM, CDR2 ANQGSEA, per germline. The CDR3 extends over 11 amino acids. In DNA, the CDR3 is TGCAGCGTTGAATCCCTTCTACGAGCTTTCTTT. Its protein product is CSVESLLRAFF.

This clone was seen more than once but under ten times. This chain uses TRBV27 with TRBJ2-2, with a weak D call TRBD1 (5 bases). There are 14 residues in the CDR3. Germline V lookup: CDR1 MNHEY, CDR2 SMNVEV (reference sequence). The germline V and J ends were trimmed by 1 base and 4 bases, with 7 bases remaining between them. Written as DNA, the CDR3 is TGTGCCAGCAGTTTATACAGGACCACCGGGGAGCTGTTTTTT. Translation: CASSLYRTTGELFF.

This clone was found once. The chain couples TRBV5-1 to TRBJ2-1; 15 nucleotides agree with TRBD2. V shed 4 bases and J 5 bases; nucleotides not matched to a gene: 4. CDR3 size: 16 residues. CDR1 and CDR2 from the germline V gene are SGHRS and YFSETQ. The DNA of the CDR3 is TGCGCCAGCAGCGCGGGACTAGCGGGGGGCGACAATGAGCAGTTCTTC. Protein: CASSAGLAGGDNEQFF.

This clone has only a few counts. The J gene is TRBJ2-7, the V gene TRBV29-1, with 8 bases aligning to TRBD1. After removal of 7 bases from V and 5 bases from J, the junction contained 7 bases not matched to a gene. Germline loops: CDR1 SQVTM, CDR2 ANQGSEA. The CDR3 covers 12 residues. The DNA of the CDR3 is TGCAGCGCACGGACAGGGCCCCACGAGCAGTACTTC. Translated: CSARTGPHEQYF.

This clone has a handful of counts. This chain uses TRBV5-6 with TRBJ2-7; TRBD2 agrees at 10 bases. The trim removed 4 bases at V and 3 bases at J, leaving 7 bases unmatched. The germline CDR1 and CDR2 sequences are SGHDT and YYEEEE. The CDR3 sequence is 15 residues long. The chain's CDR3 is CASSPRTSGDYEQYF. The DNA of the CDR3 is TGTGCCAGCAGCCCGCGAACTAGCGGGGACTACGAGCAGTACTTC.

This clone was seen only a few times. This rearrangement joins TRBV5-4 to TRBJ1-2; D is ambiguous. CDR3 length equals 11 residues. The ends were cut back, 5 bases at V and 8 bases at J, with 10 bases in the middle. CDR1 SGHNT and CDR2 YYREEE come from the germline V gene (reference sequence). The CDR3 coding sequence is TGTGCCAGCAGAGATGGGAGGGGCTACACCTTC. Protein sequence: CASRDGRGYTF.

This clone has a handful of counts. The chain recombines TRBV30 with TRBJ2-4; no clear D gene. Between the trimmed V and J ends, which lost 5 bases and 0 bases, there was a span of 8 bases. The CDR3 runs to 13 residues. Germline loops: CDR1 GTSNPN, CDR2 SVGIG (reference sequence). The CDR3 DNA is TGTGCCTGGGTTGAGTTAGCCAAAAACATTCAGTACTTC. Translation: CAWVELAKNIQYF.

This clone was seen more than once but under ten times. The V call is TRBV7-9, the J call TRBJ1-1; the D is unclear. The CDR3 is made up of 12 amino acids. Germline loops: CDR1 SEHNR, CDR2 FQNEAQ (reference sequence). V lost 4 bases, J lost 4 bases, and 7 bases lay in between. The CDR3, as DNA: TGTGCCAGCAGCTCGGGGTTCACTGAAGCTTTCTTT. The encoded protein is CASSSGFTEAFF.

The rearrangement uses TRBV11-3 and TRBJ2-2; 9 bases agree with TRBD1. V gave up 5 bases and J gave up 4 bases; unmatched junction bases: 5. This CDR3 has 15 amino acids. Germline lookup yields CDR1 SGHNT and CDR2 YENEEA. The CDR3 here is CASSPTGGGTGELFF. The CDR3 DNA follows: TGTGCCAGCAGCCCAACAGGGGGCGGCACCGGGGAGCTGTTTTTT. Using reference TRBV11-3 and TRBJ2-2 for the parts outside the CDR3, the full variable domain is EAGVVQSPRYKIIEKKQPVAFWCNPISGHNTLYWYLQNLGQGPELLIRYENEEAVDDSQLPKDRFSAERLKGVDSTLKIQPAELGDSAVYLCASSPTGGGTGELFFGEGSRLTVL.

This clone occurred a few times. The chain links TRBV28 to TRBJ2-2, with 8 bases lining up with TRBD1. Germline V gene lookup returns CDR1 MDHEN and CDR2 SYDVKM. The V segment lost 5 bases and the J segment 4 bases; nucleotides outside the gene matches: 3. This CDR3 has 14 residues. The CDR3 sequence: CASSATGGTGELFF. CDR3 nucleotides: TGTGCCAGCAGTGCCACAGGGGGCACCGGGGAGCTGTTTTTT. Using reference TRBV28 and TRBJ2-2 for the parts outside the CDR3, the full variable domain is DVKVTQSSRYLVKRTGEKVFLECVQDMDHENMFWYRQDPGLGLRLIYFSYDVKMKEKGDIPEGYSVSREKKERFSLILESASTNQTSMYLCASSATGGTGELFFGEGSRLTVL.